Below, one T cell receptor beta chain is given with its context. What it binds is not known. The data derive from a study of shared clonotypes between healthy human individuals. Using immunoSEQ multiplex PCR, the repertoire was profiled, and TCRdb retains in-frame clones only, with some absent. Found here are more than 1.2 million clones, less than 99% of them singletons; the top ten hold roughly 0.36%. Study-wide findings and caveats: Estimated richness was generally greater in naive than memory subsets.

The TCR originated in a man younger than 45 in good health. Sequenced material: naive CD4+ T cells sorted from blood. Documented subset: CD45RA+ positively selected.

CDR3 coding DNA: TGTGCCAGCAGTCCGGATCCGAACACCGGGGAGCTGTTTTTT. Translating gives CASSPDPNTGELFF. This chain links TRBV28 with TRBJ2-2; D ambiguous. Trimming stripped 5 bases from V and 0 bases from J, with 7 bases between. CDR3 length: 14 amino acids. Per germline, CDR1 MDHEN and CDR2 SYDVKM. Drawing the rest from reference TRBV28 and TRBJ2-2, the complete variable domain is DVKVTQSSRYLVKRTGEKVFLECVQDMDHENMFWYRQDPGLGLRLIYFSYDVKMKEKGDIPEGYSVSREKKERFSLILESASTNQTSMYLCASSPDPNTGELFFGEGSRLTVL.